This TCR beta chain was sequenced during a study of blood T cell repertoires in COVID-19. TCRdb keeps only in-frame clones here, not all; method: immunoSEQ multiplex PCR. This sample yields about 220,000 clones, of which about 87% are seen a single time; around 2.6% belongs to the top ten. The CDR3 contains 15 residues. Germline V gives CDR1 KGHSH, CDR2 LQKENI. V lost 3 bases and J lost 2, with 13 bases in between. J is TRBJ1-2 and V is TRBV18, with D possibly TRBD1 on 6 matching bases. The TCR sequence derives from a woman in her 30s with acute COVID-19. The specimen sequenced was PBMCs or T cells enriched from blood (not recorded which). CDR3 in DNA: TGTGCCAGCTCACCGCCCCGAGGACAGAACTATGGCTACACCTTC. Residues: CASSPPRGQNYGYTF. The full variable domain, completed using reference TRBV18 and TRBJ1-2, is NAGVMQNPRHLVRRRGQEARLRCSPMKGHSHVYWYRQLPEEGLKFMVYLQKENIIDESGMPKERFSAEFPKEGPSILRIQQVVRGDSAAYFCASSPPRGQNYGYTFGSGTRLTVV.